Shown below are 14 T cell receptor beta chains from a single sample sequenced in a study of T cell responses to AZD1222 COVID-19 vaccine. Data came from immunoSEQ multiplex PCR; TCRdb stores just in-frame clones and leaves some out. This sample has about 100,000 clones, with about 85% found just once. The sample was peripheral blood, taken on day 0 of AZD1222 vaccination. The receptors were sampled from an adult in good health.

The J gene is TRBJ2-1, the V gene TRBV19; the D gene could be TRBD1 or TRBD2 (5 bases each). Per germline, CDR1 LNHDA and CDR2 SQIVND (reference sequence). V shed 5 bases and J shed 5 bases, with 13 bases lying between them. The CDR3 runs to 14 residues. In DNA form, the CDR3 reads TGTGCCAGTAGTCGGCCAGGGACGAACAATGAGCAGTTCTTC. Amino acid sequence: CASSRPGTNNEQFF.

The rearrangement uses TRBV7-3 and TRBJ1-1; 7 bases are shared with TRBD1. There are 14 residues in the CDR3. V lost 5 bases, J lost 6 bases, and 9 bases stayed unmatched. The V gene's germline CDR1 is SGHTA and CDR2 FQGTGA. The CDR3 region has the DNA TGTGCCAGCAGCCCTAGCGGGGGGACAGCTGAAGCTTTCTTT. It encodes CASSPSGGTAEAFF.

The gene calls are TRBV5-1 and TRBJ1-1; D might be TRBD1 (5 bases). The CDR3 consists of 17 residues. Trimming stripped 0 bases from V and 6 bases from J, with 21 bases between. The germline CDR1 and CDR2 sequences are SGHRS and YFSETQ. The CDR3 is CASSLGGRGPGGSEAFF. The CDR3 DNA sequence: TGCGCCAGCAGCTTGGGGGGACGGGGACCGGGCGGGTCTGAAGCTTTCTTT.

This CDR3 reads CASSIPGTGDYGYTF. In DNA form, the CDR3 reads TGTGCCAGTAGTATACCAGGAACAGGTGACTATGGCTACACCTTC. The chain links TRBV19 to TRBJ1-2; D might be TRBD1 (5 bases). V was pared by 2 bases and J by 3 bases, with 13 bases between. This CDR3 contains 15 residues. Germline V lookup: CDR1 LNHDA, CDR2 SQIVND (reference sequence).

The chain carries TRBV5-8 and TRBJ1-5; D might be TRBD1 (5 bases). There are 15 residues in the CDR3. The V and J ends lost 7 bases and 0 bases respectively, with 14 bases between them. The germline V gene has CDR1 SGHTS and CDR2 YDEGEE. The CDR3 is CASHLQTDSNQPQHF. The CDR3 nucleotides are TGTGCCAGCCACCTTCAGACAGATAGCAATCAGCCCCAGCATTTT.

This clone was observed a handful of times. V usage is TRBV15 and J usage is TRBJ1-5, with D hard to call. This CDR3 has 17 residues. The V and J ends lost 0 bases and 4 bases respectively, with 16 bases between them. The V gene's germline CDR1 is LNHNV and CDR2 YYDKDF (reference sequence). The CDR3 sequence: CATSREGTIGINQPQHF. The CDR3, as DNA: TGTGCCACCAGCAGAGAGGGCACTATTGGGATAAATCAGCCCCAGCATTTT.

This clone was detected only once. The chain couples TRBV4-2 to TRBJ2-3; maybe TRBD2 (5 bases). The CDR3 is 16 residues long. V gave up 3 bases and J gave up 2 bases, with 15 bases separating them. CDR1 LGHNA and CDR2 YNFKEQ come from the germline V gene. As DNA, the CDR3 is TGTGCCAGCAGCCATTATCCGACTAATCTCACAGATACGCAGTATTTT. It codes for CASSHYPTNLTDTQYF.

This rearrangement joins TRBV6-5 to TRBJ1-2; 12 positions match TRBD1. This CDR3 comprises 13 residues. Germline V gene sequence: CDR1 MNHEY, CDR2 SVGAGI. Trimming at V came to 7 bases and at J to 7 bases, leaving 4 bases not matched to a gene. CDR3 sequence reads: CASKGTGGVGYTF. CDR3 in DNA: TGTGCCAGCAAAGGGACAGGGGGCGTTGGCTACACCTTC.

The genes are TRBV25-1 and TRBJ2-3; tentative D call: TRBD2 (6 bases). Germline CDR1 MGHDK, CDR2 SYGVNS. CDR3 length equals 17 residues. V was cut by 2 bases and J by 0 bases, with 15 bases left in between. In nucleotides, the CDR3 is TGTGCCAGCAGTGAACGATCAATTGGGGGGAGCACAGATACGCAGTATTTT. Amino acids: CASSERSIGGSTDTQYF.

The chain combines TRBV28 with TRBJ2-5; 12 bases are a match to TRBD2. There are 18 residues in the CDR3. J was trimmed by 5 bases and V by 5 bases; bases with no gene match: 15. Germline CDR1 MDHEN, CDR2 SYDVKM. The CDR3 bases are TGTGCCAGCAGTCGCTCGGGACTAGCGGGTCTCCGGGGGGAGACCCAGTACTTC. Translating gives CASSRSGLAGLRGETQYF. Supplemented by reference TRBV28 and TRBJ2-5, the full variable domain reads DVKVTQSSRYLVKRTGEKVFLECVQDMDHENMFWYRQDPGLGLRLIYFSYDVKMKEKGDIPEGYSVSREKKERFSLILESASTNQTSMYLCASSRSGLAGLRGETQYFGPGTRLLVL.

The rearrangement uses TRBV24-1 and TRBJ2-3; TRBD1 matches 7 bases. J lost 2 bases, V lost 3 bases, and 16 bases had no gene match. In germline, CDR1 is KGHDR, CDR2 SFDVKD. There are 19 residues in the CDR3. Here the CDR3 DNA reads TGTGCCACCAGTGATCCCAGGCAAGAGGGACAGCTTTACACAGATACGCAGTATTTT. Translating it yields CATSDPRQEGQLYTDTQYF.

J is TRBJ2-7 and V is TRBV6-6; D may be TRBD1 (6 bases). The length of the CDR3 is 13 residues. CDR1 is MNHNY and CDR2 is SVGAGI in the germline V gene (reference sequence). The V gene lost 5 bases and the J gene lost 5 bases, with 13 bases spanning the gap. The CDR3 DNA follows: TGTGCCAGCAGTAGTAAACAGGGACACGAGCAGTACTTC. Translated: CASSSKQGHEQYF.

The chain combines TRBV4-2 with TRBJ2-7, with unresolved D. Looked up from germline, CDR1 is LGHNA and CDR2 is YNFKEQ. The CDR3 contains 12 residues. Between the trimmed V and J ends, which lost 0 bases and 4 bases, there was a span of 4 bases. CDR3 sequence: CASSQEQYEQYF. In DNA, the CDR3 is TGTGCCAGCAGCCAAGAACAATACGAGCAGTACTTC.

The gene calls are TRBV11-3 and TRBJ2-7, with D possibly being TRBD2 (7 bases). This CDR3 spans 15 amino acids. Germline assignment: CDR1 SGHNT and CDR2 YENEEA. V lost 5 bases and J 2 bases, leaving 16 bases between the germline ends. For the CDR3, the DNA is TGTGCCAGCAGCCTGGGAGGGGGGTCGACCTACGAGCAGTACTTC. Translating it yields CASSLGGGSTYEQYF.